The rows below give T cell receptor beta chains drawn from one sample of a study of shared clonotypes between healthy human individuals. Generated by immunoSEQ multiplex PCR, the TCRdb table keeps only in-frame clones and is missing some. The sample contains roughly 1,000,000 clones, 78% of which appear only once. Sequencing was performed on memory CD4+ T cells from PBMCs. The receptors come from a man younger than 35 in good health. Some clones in this sample may be carry-over from other donors' samples. Both conserved end residues are part of each CDR3. The order of the fields is V gene, clone size, D gene, J gene, CDR3 DNA, CDR3 protein. The D gene is left open where the match is weak. Size values are once, few and many counts, or a class for expanded clones, and some rows have none.

TRBV7-9	-	-	TRBJ2-6	TGTGCCAGCAGCTCGGGGGTCTCTGGGGCCAACGTCCTGACTTTC	CASSSGVSGANVLTF
TRBV5-1	once	TRBD2	TRBJ2-1	TGCGCCAGCACCAAGTCAGCGGGACTCCTAGGTGAGCAGTTCTTC	CASTKSAGLLGEQFF
TRBV20-1	-	-	TRBJ2-5	TGCAGTGTGCAGGGATCCGAGACCCAGTACTTC	CSVQGSETQYF
TRBV30	-	-	TRBJ1-2	TGTGCCTGGAGGATCGCCCCCCAGGGCTACACCTTC	CAWRIAPQGYTF
TRBV28	-	-	TRBJ2-7	TGTGCCAGCAGTTTAATTAGCTCCTACGAGCAGTACTTC	CASSLISSYEQYF
TRBV4-1	many	TRBD2	TRBJ2-3	TGCGCCAGCAGCCCCCTAGCGGGAGGGATAGATACGCAGTATTTT	CASSPLAGGIDTQYF
TRBV2	-	-	TRBJ2-7	TGTGCCAGCAGTGAACGTTCGCAAGGGATTTTCGAGCAGTACTTC	CASSERSQGIFEQYF
TRBV4-1	-	-	TRBJ2-5	TGCGCCAGCAGCCAAGGGTCTAGGGAGGAGACCCAGTACTTC	CASSQGSREETQYF
TRBV6-6	-	-	TRBJ1-1	TGTGCCAGCAGTTACGCGGGGGCCTATGAAGCTTTCTTT	CASSYAGAYEAFF
TRBV7-2	-	-	TRBJ1-3	TGTGCCAGCAGCTTAAGGTGGGATTCCGGAAACACCATATATTTT	CASSLRWDSGNTIYF
TRBV27	-	TRBD2	TRBJ2-2	TGTGCCAGCAGTCCTCGGACTAGCCCCGGGGAGCTGTTTTTT	CASSPRTSPGELFF
TRBV7-6	few	TRBD1	TRBJ2-2	TGTGCCAGCAGACGGGACAGGTCCACCGGGGAGCTGTTTTTT	CASRRDRSTGELFF
TRBV5-4	-	TRBD1	TRBJ2-2	TGTGCCAGCAGCCCTACTGCGGACAGGGGGCGCACCGGGGAGCTGTTTTTT	CASSPTADRGRTGELFF
TRBV4-2	few	-	TRBJ2-4	TGTGCCAGCAGCCAAGGGCAGAAAAACATTCAGTACTTC	CASSQGQKNIQYF
TRBV5-1	-	TRBD1	TRBJ1-2	TGCGCCAGCAGCGCCGGACAGGGGTGGGTCAACTATGGCTACACCTTC	CASSAGQGWVNYGYTF
TRBV6-6	-	-	TRBJ2-5	TGTGCCAGCAGTTATAGTCCCGCCCCCCAAGAGACCCAGTACTTC	CASSYSPAPQETQYF
TRBV6-4	-	-	TRBJ2-2	TGTGCCAGCAGTTACTCCGGTATCGGGGAGCTGTTTTTT	CASSYSGIGELFF
TRBV19	-	TRBD1	TRBJ2-7	TGTGCCAGTAGTATCGGGCAGGGGGTCTACGAGCAGTACTTC	CASSIGQGVYEQYF
TRBV6-1	-	-	TRBJ2-5	TGTGCCAGCAGTCAGGACCTACAAGAGACCCAGTACTTC	CASSQDLQETQYF
TRBV10-1	-	TRBD1	TRBJ2-1	TGCGCCAGCAGTCACGACAGGGGACAATACAATGAGCAGTTCTTC	CASSHDRGQYNEQFF
TRBV11-2	-	-	TRBJ1-2	TGTGCCAGCAGCCCCTCCCGGGGCAGGAGCCTCGGGGGCTACACCTTC	CASSPSRGRSLGGYTF
TRBV6-1	-	-	TRBJ2-7	TGTGCCAGCAGTCCCTATGGGGGAAATGAGCAGTACTTC	CASSPYGGNEQYF
TRBV7-9	-	-	TRBJ1-3	TGTGCCAGCAGCTCTACTCCTCGCTCTGGAAACACCATATATTTT	CASSSTPRSGNTIYF
TRBV5-4	-	TRBD2	TRBJ2-2	TGTGCCAGCAGCTTGTCTATGGCTAGCGGGACGGGGTCAAGTTCCGGGGAGCTGTTTTTT	CASSLSMASGTGSSSGELFF
TRBV6-6	-	-	TRBJ1-4	TGTGCCAGCAGCGCCCCCGTGGGGGGCACTAATGAAAAACTGTTTTTT	CASSAPVGGTNEKLFF
TRBV7-9	few	-	TRBJ1-3	TGTGCCGGCACCGGACAGACACTCTTCTCTGGAAACACCATATATTTT	CAGTGQTLFSGNTIYF
TRBV28	-	TRBD1	TRBJ1-3	TGTGCCAGCAGTTTAGGGCCGGGACAGATTTTTGGAAACACCATATATTTT	CASSLGPGQIFGNTIYF
TRBV2	-	TRBD2	TRBJ2-7	TGTGCCAGCAGTGCCGGGAGGCCTGACGAGCAGTACTTC	CASSAGRPDEQYF
TRBV2	-	-	TRBJ2-5	TGTGCCAGCATCGGGGGAGGAGAGACCCAGTACTTC	CASIGGGETQYF
TRBV15	-	-	TRBJ1-4	TGTGCCACCAGCGGACCCGGGACATTCACAACTAATGAAAAACTGTTTTTT	CATSGPGTFTTNEKLFF
TRBV21-1	-	-	TRBJ2-7	TGTGCCAGCAGCATGACGGACAGGGGTGTAATTGGGGTTGACGAGCAGTACTTC	CASSMTDRGVIGVDEQYF
TRBV5-1	-	-	TRBJ2-7	TGCGCCAGCAGCTTGAGCCAGGGGGGCTTCTACGAGCAGTACTTC	CASSLSQGGFYEQYF
TRBV10-3	few	-	TRBJ1-1	TGTGCCACCGGGAAGCCAGGGACTGAAGCTTTCTTT	CATGKPGTEAFF
TRBV30	once	TRBD1	TRBJ1-2	TGTGCCTGGAGTCAGGACAGGTACTATGGCTACACCTTC	CAWSQDRYYGYTF
TRBV2	-	-	TRBJ1-1	TGTGCCAGCAGCTCGGGGGGAGGGCTGACTGAAGCTTTCTTT	CASSSGGGLTEAFF
TRBV5-1	-	-	TRBJ1-1	TGCGCCAGCAGCTTTGGTAGGAGTGAAGCTTTCTTT	CASSFGRSEAFF
TRBV29-1	-	TRBD2	TRBJ2-3	TGCAGCGTTGGGACTAGCGGTTCTTTGGATACGCAGTATTTT	CSVGTSGSLDTQYF
TRBV19	-	TRBD1	TRBJ2-7	TGTGCCAGTAGTATCGGGACAGCTTCCTACGAGCAGTACTTC	CASSIGTASYEQYF
TRBV5-4	-	-	TRBJ2-4	TGTGCCAGCAGCCCGGGCCCCGGGCCGCTCAAAAACATTCAGTACTTC	CASSPGPGPLKNIQYF
TRBV6-6	-	TRBD1	TRBJ2-2	TGTGCCAGCAGTATAGACAGGGGAAGCGCCGGGGAGCTGTTTTTT	CASSIDRGSAGELFF
TRBV5-4	few	-	TRBJ1-1	TGTGCCAGCAGCTTATGGGGGGATGAAGCTTTCTTT	CASSLWGDEAFF
TRBV10-3	-	TRBD1	TRBJ1-2	TGTGCCATCAACGACAGGGGAGCTAACTATGGCTACACCTTC	CAINDRGANYGYTF
TRBV6-5	-	-	TRBJ1-2	TGTGCCAGCAAGTTGGACAGCTATGGCTACACCTTC	CASKLDSYGYTF
TRBV5-1	once	-	TRBJ2-5	TGCGCCAGCAGTGTCGGAGGGGGCTGGGAGACCCAGTACTTC	CASSVGGGWETQYF
TRBV2	few	-	TRBJ1-1	TGTGCCAGCAGAGGGGGAGCGGGGGTGAACACTGAAGCTTTCTTT	CASRGGAGVNTEAFF
TRBV30	-	-	TRBJ1-5	TGTGCCTGGAATAGGGGTAGCAATCAGCCCCAGCATTTT	CAWNRGSNQPQHF
TRBV2	-	-	TRBJ2-1	TGTGCCAGCAGACAACAGGTTCATGGGGGGCAGTTCTTC	CASRQQVHGGQFF
TRBV7-9	-	TRBD2	TRBJ2-3	TGTGCCAGCAGCTTAGGACTAGCCGGAGATACGCAGTATTTT	CASSLGLAGDTQYF